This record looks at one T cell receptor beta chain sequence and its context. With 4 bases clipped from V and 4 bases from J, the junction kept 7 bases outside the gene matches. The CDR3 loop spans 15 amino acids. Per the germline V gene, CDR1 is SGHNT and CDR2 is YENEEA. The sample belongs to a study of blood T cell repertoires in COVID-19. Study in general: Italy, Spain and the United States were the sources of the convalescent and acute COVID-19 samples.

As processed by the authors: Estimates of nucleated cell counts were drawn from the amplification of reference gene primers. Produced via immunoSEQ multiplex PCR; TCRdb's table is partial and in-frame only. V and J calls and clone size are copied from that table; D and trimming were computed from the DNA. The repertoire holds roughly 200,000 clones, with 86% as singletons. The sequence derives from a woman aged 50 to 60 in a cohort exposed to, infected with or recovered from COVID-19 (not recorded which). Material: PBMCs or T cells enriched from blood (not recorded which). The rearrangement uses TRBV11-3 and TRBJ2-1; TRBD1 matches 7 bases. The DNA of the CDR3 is TGTGCCAGCAGCTCAGGGGGTTACGGGTACAATGAGCAGTTCTTC. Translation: CASSSGGYGYNEQFF.